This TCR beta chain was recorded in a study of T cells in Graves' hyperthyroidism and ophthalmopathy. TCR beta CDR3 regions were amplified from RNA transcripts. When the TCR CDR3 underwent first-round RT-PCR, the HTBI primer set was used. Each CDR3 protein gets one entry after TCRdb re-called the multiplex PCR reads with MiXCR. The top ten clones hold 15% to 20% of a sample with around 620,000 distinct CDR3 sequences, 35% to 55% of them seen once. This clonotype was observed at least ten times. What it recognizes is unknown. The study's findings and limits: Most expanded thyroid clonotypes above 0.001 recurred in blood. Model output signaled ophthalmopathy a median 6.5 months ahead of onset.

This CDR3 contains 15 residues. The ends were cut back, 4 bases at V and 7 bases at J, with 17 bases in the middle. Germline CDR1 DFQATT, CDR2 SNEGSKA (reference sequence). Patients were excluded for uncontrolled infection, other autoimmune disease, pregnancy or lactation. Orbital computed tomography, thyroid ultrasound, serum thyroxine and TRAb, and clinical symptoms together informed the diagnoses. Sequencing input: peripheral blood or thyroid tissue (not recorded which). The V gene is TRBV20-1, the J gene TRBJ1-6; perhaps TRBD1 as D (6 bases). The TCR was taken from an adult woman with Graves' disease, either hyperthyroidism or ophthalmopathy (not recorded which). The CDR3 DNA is TGCAGTGCTAAAACAGGGTCCTTTGGGAATTCACCCCTCCACTTT. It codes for CSAKTGSFGNSPLHF.